This TCR beta chain was found in a study of T cells after yellow fever vaccination (dated by TCRdb to the late 2010s). Context from the whole study: The SMART-Seq v4 Ultra Low Input RNA kit was used to prepare libraries from fractions with low cell numbers. Two healthy male donors made up the cohort, one aged 18 to 30 years and the other aged 30 to 40 years. Bulk TCR alpha and beta repertoires were sequenced longitudinally to track T-cell clones before and after primary and booster YFV17D yellow fever vaccination. Bulk PBMC replicates and cell subsets were isolated from blood drawn at multiple timepoints before and after both primary and secondary immunization. Points the paper makes about the study in general: Compared with the primary T-cell response, the secondary T-cell response was weaker but faster, peaking on day 5 rather than day 15. Because the study included only a couple of donors, the extent to which the findings can be generalized is limited. Computational filtering was needed because FACS-sorted repertoires could contain abundant contaminating clonotypes from the bulk population. A small fraction of clonotypes appeared in both the CD4 and CD8 compartments, likely as a result of convergent recombination. Most clones expanded after primary vaccination (96% of CD4 and roughly 88% of CD8) were re-detected after the booster, suggesting that broad memory maintenance occurred.

Between the V and J ends, shortened by 7 bases and 4 bases respectively, the junction contains 13 bases. From cysteine to phenylalanine, the CDR3 is 13 amino acids long. Only CDR3 DNA is held: 39 bases, read in frame from base 1. TCR cDNA was made using 5'RACE template switching, a step that added a universal primer site and unique molecular identifiers. cDNA synthesis was primed from both the TCR alpha and TCR beta constant segments. Library amplification involved two PCR steps, and the second step added sample barcodes and sequencing adapters. Sequencing of the libraries was done on either Illumina HiSeq 2500 (2x100 bp) or NovaSeq (2x150 bp). Per the authors' processing: Demultiplexing of reads and collapsing into UMI consensus sequences were performed with MIGEC, and V(D)J alignment was carried out with MiXCR. Using edgeR on replicate PBMC samples, clonotypes were called vaccine-responding if FDR was below 0.01 and the log2 fold change was above 5 up to day 15. Each bulk clonotype received a CD4 or CD8 identity based on whether the sequenced CD4 or CD8 repertoire contained that clonotype at higher abundance. Using fastp at Q25 and MiXCR, TCRdb reprocessed the public reads and kept productive beta chains. Each CDR3 protein appears once, grouped with its most common genes and DNA. TCRdb assigned the V and J calls; the authors' analysis was not used. In all, the sample holds more than 300,000 distinct CDR3 sequences, and around 7.3% of those were seen once. The ten largest account for 15% to 20% of the sample.

This clonotype was recorded at least ten times. This receptor's antigen is unknown. Base-call qualities are not available, and no considerably larger clone is one nucleotide away. The treatment or condition label here, explained by the study, means: live attenuated yellow fever vaccine strain. Two biological replicates of bulk PBMCs were collected at each blood-draw timepoint. A standard Ficoll-Paque protocol was used to isolate PBMCs from peripheral blood. TriZol was used to extract RNA from bulk PBMCs, from CD4 and CD8 fractions, and from dextramer-positive and dextramer-negative fractions. The material was PBMCs, obtained more than 35 days after the first yellow fever vaccination. This TCR came from a man between 18 and 29 years old who received the YFV17D yellow fever vaccine. The V and J genes are TRBV12-3 or TRBV12-4 and TRBJ2-5; TRBD2 is possibly the D segment (5 matching bases). The CDR3 here reads CASKRTPLETQYF. The DNA reads as follows: TGTGCCAGCAAACGGACTCCCTTAGAGACCCAGTACTTC.